This T cell receptor beta chain was captured by sequencing in a study of T cell responses to AZD1222 COVID-19 vaccine. With respect to this clone: The target antigen is unknown.

Study conclusions and caveats: Reportedly, close to half of spike-specific TCRs are directed against unmutated variant regions. Of the AZD1222 recipients, only five or six were seropositive at baseline.

Method: immunoSEQ multiplex PCR; TCRdb's copy keeps in-frame clones and lacks some. The sample holds 130,000 or so clones, about 86% seen once. The sequence came from an adult in good health. This specimen was peripheral blood, taken on day 0 of AZD1222 vaccination.

The CDR3 reads CASSLEGTSLYNEQFF. CDR3 nucleotides: TGTGCCAGCAGCTTAGAAGGGACTAGCTTATACAATGAGCAGTTCTTC. V is TRBV11-3 and J is TRBJ2-1; 9 positions agree with TRBD2. Trimming cost V 0 bases and J 4 bases; bases outside gene matches: 4. This CDR3 is 16 amino acids long. CDR1 and CDR2 (germline): SGHNT, YENEEA. Full variable domain (outside the CDR3, taken from reference TRBV11-3 and TRBJ2-1): EAGVVQSPRYKIIEKKQPVAFWCNPISGHNTLYWYLQNLGQGPELLIRYENEEAVDDSQLPKDRFSAERLKGVDSTLKIQPAELGDSAVYLCASSLEGTSLYNEQFFGPGTRLTVL.